This TCR beta chain was documented in a study of cytomegalovirus exposure and HLA in healthy donors. Vbeta (60) and Jbeta (13) primers were used in the PCR. Sequencing was performed with immunoSEQ multiplex PCR; in TCRdb, only in-frame clones are kept and a portion is missing. The listing contains approximately 130,000 clones. General study points: Later analysis identified about 17,000 TCR beta sequences associated with HLA alleles, using a false discovery rate threshold of 0.05.

For this clone: Its antigen remains unidentified.

The clonotype originates from a woman aged 55-70 years in good health and CMV-seronegative. Sequencing was carried out using PBMCs.

The CDR3 DNA reads TGTGCCAGCAGTTTCGCAGTTGACAGGAGTGGCTACACCTTC. Residues: CASSFAVDRSGYTF. This rearrangement joins TRBV28 to TRBJ1-2; possibly TRBD1 for D (6 bases). From germline, CDR1 is MDHEN and CDR2 SYDVKM. This CDR3 comprises 14 residues. Trimming took 3 bases from V and 7 from J, leaving 15 bases between them.